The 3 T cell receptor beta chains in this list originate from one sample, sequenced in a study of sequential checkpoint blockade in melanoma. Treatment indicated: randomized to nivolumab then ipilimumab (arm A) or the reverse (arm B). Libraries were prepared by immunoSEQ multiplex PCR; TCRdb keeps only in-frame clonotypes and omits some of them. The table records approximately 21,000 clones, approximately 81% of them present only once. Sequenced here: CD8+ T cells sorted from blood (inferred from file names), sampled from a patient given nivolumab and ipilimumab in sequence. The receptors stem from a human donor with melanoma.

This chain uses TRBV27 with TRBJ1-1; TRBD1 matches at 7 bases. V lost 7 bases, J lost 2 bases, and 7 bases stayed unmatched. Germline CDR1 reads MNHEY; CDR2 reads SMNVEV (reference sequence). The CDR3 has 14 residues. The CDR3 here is CASNPRQGNTEAFF. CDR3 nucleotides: TGTGCCAGCAACCCGCGACAGGGAAACACTGAAGCTTTCTTT.

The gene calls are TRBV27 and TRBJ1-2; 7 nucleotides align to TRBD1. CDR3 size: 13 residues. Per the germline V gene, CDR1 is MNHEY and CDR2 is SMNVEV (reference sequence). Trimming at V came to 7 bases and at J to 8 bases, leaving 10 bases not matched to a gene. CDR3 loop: CASMPGGSRGYTF. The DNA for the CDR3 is TGTGCCAGCATGCCAGGGGGATCCCGGGGCTACACCTTC.

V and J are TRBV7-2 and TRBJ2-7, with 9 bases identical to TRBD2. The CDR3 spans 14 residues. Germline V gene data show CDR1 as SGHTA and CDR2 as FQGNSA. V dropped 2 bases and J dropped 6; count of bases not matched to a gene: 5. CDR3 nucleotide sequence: TGTGCCAGCAGCTTAATAGCGGGGGTGGGCGAGCAGTACTTC. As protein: CASSLIAGVGEQYF. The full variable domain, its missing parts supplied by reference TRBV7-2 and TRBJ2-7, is GAGVSQSPSNKVTEKGKDVELRCDPISGHTALYWYRQSLGQGLEFLIYFQGNSAPDKSGLPSDRFSAERTGGSVSTLTIQRTQQEDSAVYLCASSLIAGVGEQYFGPGTRLTVT.